These T cell receptor beta chains were read from a single sample in a study of control samples from healthy donors and cancer patients. Produced via immunoSEQ multiplex PCR; TCRdb's table is partial and in-frame only. Among approximately 150,000 clones, around 90% were seen once, and the ten largest hold 0.55% to 0.7%. Specimen: blood. The receptors stem from a woman younger than 45 in good health. Both conserved end residues are trimmed from each CDR3. Not all rows give a size; the values are once, few, many and, for expanded clones, a class.

J gene: TRBJ2-5; V gene: TRBV28; clone size: -; CDR3 protein: ASCRGQETQY
J gene: TRBJ1-2; V gene: TRBV3-1/TRBV3-2; clone size: -; CDR3 protein: ASSQDQGVDYGYT
J gene: TRBJ2-1; V gene: TRBV28; clone size: -; CDR3 protein: ASSFFQGSYNEQF
J gene: TRBJ2-7; V gene: TRBV10-3; clone size: once; CDR3 protein: AISGGSGQGEQY
J gene: TRBJ2-7; V gene: TRBV15; clone size: -; CDR3 protein: ATSAPGQGGYEQY
J gene: TRBJ1-5; V gene: TRBV4-1; clone size: -; CDR3 protein: ASSQADLQPQH
J gene: TRBJ2-2; V gene: TRBV6-5; clone size: -; CDR3 protein: ASSYNPGQGAGELF
J gene: TRBJ1-5; V gene: TRBV6-5; clone size: few; CDR3 protein: ASSYGAGGQPQH
J gene: TRBJ1-5; V gene: TRBV10-3; clone size: -; CDR3 protein: AISGGDGNQPQH
J gene: TRBJ2-5; V gene: TRBV25-1; clone size: -; CDR3 protein: ASSDMGREGETQY
J gene: TRBJ1-3; V gene: TRBV5-3; clone size: -; CDR3 protein: ARSLRGAGNTIY
J gene: TRBJ2-2; V gene: TRBV5-1; clone size: -; CDR3 protein: ASSRLAGSTGELF
J gene: TRBJ1-3; V gene: TRBV30; clone size: few; CDR3 protein: AWSMALGNTIY
J gene: TRBJ2-3; V gene: TRBV5-1; clone size: -; CDR3 protein: ASTVGQGNGNTQY
J gene: TRBJ1-6; V gene: TRBV4-3; clone size: -; CDR3 protein: ASSQDFESSYNSPLH
J gene: TRBJ1-2; V gene: TRBV19; clone size: few; CDR3 protein: ASSTRTSSRGYT
J gene: TRBJ2-1; V gene: TRBV27; clone size: -; CDR3 protein: ASSFWEGNEQF
J gene: TRBJ2-1; V gene: TRBV25-1; clone size: -; CDR3 protein: ASSGTSGRAYNEQF
J gene: TRBJ2-1; V gene: TRBV27; clone size: -; CDR3 protein: ASSSGSSYNEQF
J gene: TRBJ2-1; V gene: TRBV19; clone size: -; CDR3 protein: ASSILAYSYNEQF
J gene: TRBJ1-5; V gene: TRBV7-2; clone size: -; CDR3 protein: ASSLVQGRNQPQH
J gene: TRBJ2-5; V gene: TRBV7-9; clone size: -; CDR3 protein: ASQGWKETQY
J gene: TRBJ2-5; V gene: TRBV10-3; clone size: -; CDR3 protein: AISDTVQETQY
J gene: TRBJ1-1; V gene: TRBV19; clone size: few; CDR3 protein: ASSIISEVVAEAF
J gene: TRBJ2-1; V gene: TRBV24-1; clone size: -; CDR3 protein: ATTGGGGNEQF
J gene: TRBJ2-1; V gene: TRBV7-9; clone size: -; CDR3 protein: ASNFEAGGKYNEQF
J gene: TRBJ1-4; V gene: TRBV28; clone size: -; CDR3 protein: ASSAFRLGEKLF
J gene: TRBJ2-5; V gene: TRBV5-8; clone size: -; CDR3 protein: ASSSGQKETQY
J gene: TRBJ1-1; V gene: TRBV5-6; clone size: -; CDR3 protein: ASSWGTGGTEAF
J gene: TRBJ2-1; V gene: TRBV4-1; clone size: -; CDR3 protein: ASSHVTGFHSYNEQF
J gene: TRBJ1-2; V gene: TRBV29-1; clone size: -; CDR3 protein: SVEAGTDIYGYT
J gene: TRBJ2-2; V gene: TRBV15; clone size: -; CDR3 protein: ATSRGGALVF
J gene: TRBJ2-1; V gene: TRBV11-2; clone size: -; CDR3 protein: ASSGRQGPLSNEQF
J gene: TRBJ2-5; V gene: TRBV9; clone size: -; CDR3 protein: ASGGLEETQY
J gene: TRBJ1-1; V gene: TRBV6-5; clone size: -; CDR3 protein: ASSRGLVTEAF
J gene: TRBJ2-3; V gene: TRBV7-9; clone size: once; CDR3 protein: ASSLRPSGTNADTQY
J gene: TRBJ2-2; V gene: TRBV5-4; clone size: -; CDR3 protein: ASSLGLADNTGELF
J gene: TRBJ2-2; V gene: TRBV6-4; clone size: -; CDR3 protein: ASSELPGTGELF
J gene: TRBJ1-4; V gene: TRBV29-1; clone size: -; CDR3 protein: SVGGRSDEKLF
J gene: TRBJ2-5; V gene: TRBV7-9; clone size: once; CDR3 protein: ASSLGSLETQY
J gene: TRBJ2-1; V gene: TRBV12-5; clone size: -; CDR3 protein: ASGSNEQF
J gene: TRBJ1-6; V gene: TRBV6-5; clone size: -; CDR3 protein: ASSYSSSPLH
J gene: TRBJ2-2; V gene: TRBV6-4; clone size: few; CDR3 protein: ASSKGGSTGELF
J gene: TRBJ2-3; V gene: TRBV7-9; clone size: once; CDR3 protein: ASSLAGGPADTQY
J gene: TRBJ1-1; V gene: TRBV28; clone size: -; CDR3 protein: ASHNAQLLMNTEAF
J gene: TRBJ2-2; V gene: TRBV6-1; clone size: -; CDR3 protein: ASSERSTNTGELF
J gene: TRBJ2-7; V gene: TRBV2; clone size: -; CDR3 protein: ATGPKTAYEQY
J gene: TRBJ2-7; V gene: TRBV5-1; clone size: -; CDR3 protein: ASSLDRVYEQY
J gene: TRBJ1-5; V gene: TRBV9; clone size: few; CDR3 protein: ASSVEGTGYSNQPQH
J gene: TRBJ1-1; V gene: TRBV6-5; clone size: -; CDR3 protein: ASSPTGRLVGPF
J gene: TRBJ1-6; V gene: TRBV28; clone size: -; CDR3 protein: ASTPTGSYNSPLH
J gene: TRBJ2-2; V gene: TRBV30; clone size: -; CDR3 protein: AWSEETGELF
J gene: TRBJ2-1; V gene: TRBV7-9; clone size: once; CDR3 protein: ASSLARLGEGAYNEQF